Below, 25 T cell receptor beta chains from the same sample are listed, as sequenced in a study of regulatory T cells in long-lasting Graves disease. The authors built TCR beta libraries using iRepertoire HTBI primers and Arm-PCR of CDR3 regions. TCRdb redid the calling of the multiplex PCR reads with MiXCR, one entry per CDR3 protein. This sample has fewer than 650,000 distinct CDR3 sequences, with about 16% found just once. Time point indicated: newly diagnosed GD, antithyroid drugs for less than 3 months. PBMCs were the source of the RNA used for TCR sequencing. This sample was shared with a second study, whose subject was T cells in Graves' hyperthyroidism and ophthalmopathy.

Sequenced material: peripheral blood mononuclear cells (PBMCs), taken at new diagnosis, from a patient treated with antithyroid drugs. The receptors here all came from a man aged 18 to 35 with Graves disease.

There are many counts of this clonotype. The chain joins TRBV11-1 to TRBJ2-4; 9 nucleotides match TRBD1. This CDR3 comprises 14 residues. Germline values: CDR1 SGHAT, CDR2 FQDESV (reference sequence). The V and J ends lost 5 bases and 7 bases, in that order; junction bases with no gene match: 6. This CDR3 reads CASSGGQGRNIQYF. CDR3 in DNA: TGTGCCAGCAGCGGAGGACAGGGGAGGAACATTCAGTACTTC. Full variable domain (remainder filled in from reference TRBV11-1 and TRBJ2-4): EAEVAQSPRYKITEKSQAVAFWCDPISGHATLYWYRQILGQGPELLVQFQDESVVDDSQLPKDRFSAERLKGVDSTLKIQPAELGDSAMYLCASSGGQGRNIQYFGAGTRLSVL.

This clonotype occurred many times. V is TRBV30 and J is TRBJ1-5, with a possible D match to TRBD1 (6 bases). V lost 1 base and J 3 bases, leaving 10 bases between the germline ends. CDR1 is GTSNPN, CDR2 SVGIG, per germline (reference sequence). The CDR3 consists of 14 residues. DNA of the CDR3: TGTGCCTGGAGTGCTGGACAGATCAATCAGCCCCAGCATTTT. This sequence encodes CAWSAGQINQPQHF.

This chain uses TRBV4-1 with TRBJ1-1; no definite D call. Trimming shortened V by 3 bases and J by 11 bases, and 13 bases separated the two germline ends. In germline, CDR1 is MGHRA, CDR2 YSYEKL. The CDR3 is made up of 12 amino acids. The chain's CDR3 is CASSHVALDAFF. The CDR3 region has the DNA TGCGCCAGCAGCCATGTGGCCCTAGACGCTTTCTTT.

This clonotype was counted many times. This chain joins TRBV6-2 or TRBV6-3 and TRBJ1-2; no firm D call. In germline, CDR1 is MNHEY, CDR2 SVGEGT. The CDR3 spans 14 residues. V was pared by 5 bases and J by 5 bases, with 15 bases between. The CDR3 spells CASSERAGLYGYTF. The CDR3 nucleotides are TGTGCCAGCAGTGAACGGGCAGGTCTATATGGCTACACCTTC.

This chain links TRBV11-2 with TRBJ2-1; D gene unclear. The J call may be wrong; the DNA end is better matched by TRBJ2-5. Germline V CDR1 and CDR2: SGHAT, FQNNGV. This CDR3 spans 13 amino acids. For the CDR3, the DNA is TGTGCCAGCAGCTTGGGCTCATCCAAGACCCAGTACTTC. The encoded protein is CASSLGSSKTQYF.

J is TRBJ2-7 and V is TRBV5-1; D unresolved. V was shortened by 0 bases and J by 6 bases, with 10 bases between the two germline ends. The germline gives CDR1 SGHRS, CDR2 YFSETQ. The CDR3 consists of 13 residues. In DNA form, the CDR3 reads TGCGCCAGCAGCTTGGTTTCGACCTGCGAGCAGTACTTC. Protein product: CASSLVSTCEQYF.

Concerning this clonotype: The junction departs from the called germline gene at one end, perhaps through a read error. V and J are TRBV5-4 and TRBJ2-1; tentatively, D is TRBD2 (6 bases). This CDR3 is 16 amino acids long. Germline V lookup: CDR1 SGHNT, CDR2 YYREEE (reference sequence). CDR3 loop: CTSSSQLGGSYNEQFF. CDR3 in DNA: TGTACCAGCAGCTCTCAACTAGGAGGGAGCTACAATGAGCAGTTCTTC.

This chain connects TRBV14 to TRBJ2-1, with 7 bases identical to TRBD1. The ends lost 0 bases at V and 5 bases at J; junction bases unmatched: 7. Germline assignment: CDR1 SGHDN and CDR2 FVKESK. CDR3 length: 16 amino acids. The CDR3 DNA reads as TGTGCCAGCAGCCAAGAACGGGACAGAATAAACAATGAGCAGTTCTTC. It specifies CASSQERDRINNEQFF.

V and J are TRBV12-3 or TRBV12-4 and TRBJ1-1, with 7 bases aligning to TRBD1. This CDR3 is built from 14 residues. Germline trimming cut 5 bases from V and 2 bases from J; bases unmatched to any gene: 5. Written as DNA, the CDR3 is TGTGCCAGCAGTCACCGGGACAGCAACACTGAAGCTTTCTTT. It yields the protein CASSHRDSNTEAFF.

In this sample, this clonotype turned up many times. The genes are TRBV11-1 and TRBJ2-4, with 7 bases matching TRBD1. This CDR3 contains 13 residues. V dropped 5 bases and J dropped 14; count of bases not matched to a gene: 12. Per germline, CDR1 SGHAT and CDR2 FQDESV (reference sequence). The CDR3, as DNA: TGTGCCAGCAGCCTCGCAGACAGGGCCCCGAAGTACTTC. Translated, it gives CASSLADRAPKYF.

V is TRBV28 and J is TRBJ2-1; D might be TRBD2 (6 bases). The CDR3 totals 14 residues. The V gene lost 3 bases and the J gene lost 10 bases, with 16 bases spanning the gap. In germline, CDR1 is MDHEN, CDR2 SYDVKM. CDR3 in amino acids: CASSFSGGPLEQFF. The CDR3 bases are TGTGCCAGCAGTTTCTCAGGAGGGCCTCTGGAGCAGTTCTTC. The whole variable domain, filled in from reference TRBV28 and TRBJ2-1, reads DVKVTQSSRYLVKRTGEKVFLECVQDMDHENMFWYRQDPGLGLRLIYFSYDVKMKEKGDIPEGYSVSREKKERFSLILESASTNQTSMYLCASSFSGGPLEQFFGPGTRLTVL.

This clonotype was seen many times. V usage is TRBV3-1 and J usage is TRBJ2-5; D not resolved. The CDR3 runs to 14 residues. In germline, CDR1 is LGHDT, CDR2 YNNKEL (reference sequence). V was cut by 0 bases and J by 5 bases, with 10 bases left in between. The CDR3 sequence is CASSQDVRSETQYF. The DNA of the CDR3 is TGTGCCAGCAGCCAAGATGTTCGGAGCGAGACCCAGTACTTC.

The chain uses TRBV29-1 and TRBJ1-2; a weak D match, TRBD1 (5 bases). The germline gives CDR1 SQVTM, CDR2 ANQGSEA. Between the trimmed V and J ends, which lost 2 bases and 8 bases, there was a span of 12 bases. CDR3 length equals 12 residues. CDR3 sequence (DNA): TGCAGCGTTGAAAGTCAGGGTGGAGGCTACACCTTC. Translated: CSVESQGGGYTF. The full variable domain, with the rest looked up from reference TRBV29-1 and TRBJ1-2, is SAVISQKPSRDICQRGTSLTIQCQVDSQVTMMFWYRQQPGQSLTLIATANQGSEATYESGFVIDKFPISRPNLTFSTLTVSNMSPEDSSIYLCSVESQGGGYTFGSGTRLTVV.

V usage is TRBV29-1 and J usage is TRBJ2-2; no firm D call. The length of the CDR3 is 12 residues. Deletions cut 2 bases from V and 8 bases from J, with 9 bases between. From germline, CDR1 is SQVTM and CDR2 ANQGSEA. CDR3 bases: TGCAGCGTTGAATTCCCCAAGGGGGAGCTGTTTTTT. Translated, it gives CSVEFPKGELFF.

This clonotype was found many times. This chain uses TRBV30 with TRBJ1-5; unclear D gene. V was trimmed by 3 bases and J by 0 bases, leaving 6 bases between them. Germline values: CDR1 GTSNPN, CDR2 SVGIG (reference sequence). The CDR3 length is 13 residues. CDR3 DNA: TGTGCCTGGAGGAGGGATAGCAATCAGCCCCAGCATTTT. It is translated as CAWRRDSNQPQHF. The full variable domain, in which reference TRBV30 and TRBJ1-5 provide the parts outside the CDR3, is SQTIHQWPATLVQPVGSPLSLECTVEGTSNPNLYWYRQAAGRGLQLLFYSVGIGQISSEVPQNLSASRPQDRQFILSSKKLLLSDSGFYLCAWRRDSNQPQHFGDGTRLSIL.

The sample holds many counts of this clonotype. Germline and junction disagree at one end, which may indicate a read error. V usage is TRBV5-1 and J usage is TRBJ2-1, with D tentatively TRBD2 (6 bases). The CDR3 runs to 15 residues. CDR1 is SGHRS, CDR2 YFSETQ, per germline. The CDR3 bases are TGTGCCAGCAGCCCCGCCGGGAGCTCCTACAATGAGCAGTTCTTC. Protein product: CASSPAGSSYNEQFF. Filled out from reference TRBV5-1 and TRBJ2-1, the complete variable domain reads KAGVTQTPRYLIKTRGQQVTLSCSPISGHRSVSWYQQTPGQGLQFLFEYFSETQRNKGNFPGRFSGRQFSNSRSEMNVSTLELGDSALYLCASSPAGSSYNEQFFGPGTRLTVL.

Only a few counts were recorded for this clonotype. The conserved closing phenylalanine or tryptophan is absent in this CDR3, likely reflecting a read error. Because the CDR3's place on the DNA is in doubt, the DNA is left out and the CDR3 is given as listed by TCRdb. The gene calls are TRBV18 and TRBJ2-1; the table calls TRBD1, which could not be checked here. A total of 14 residues make up the CDR3, ends included. Germline V gene sequence: CDR1 KGHSH, CDR2 LQKENI. The CDR3 region is CASSPSTRSGTVGI.

The chain carries TRBV12-3 or TRBV12-4 and TRBJ2-3; D remains ambiguous. The CDR3 contains 13 residues. Trimming removed 0 bases from V and 4 bases from J, with 5 bases in between. CDR3 amino acids: CASSLAQADTQYF. The CDR3 DNA is TGTGCCAGCAGTTTAGCGCAGGCAGATACGCAGTATTTT.

This clonotype was recorded at least ten times. This rearrangement joins TRBV12-3 or TRBV12-4 to TRBJ1-1; D perhaps matches TRBD1 (6 bases). The V and J ends lost 5 bases and 6 bases respectively, with 13 bases between them. The CDR3 sequence is 13 residues long. CDR3 DNA sequence: TGTGCCAGCAGTCCCCGAGGACAGTCTGAAGCTTTCTTT. It translates to CASSPRGQSEAFF.

J is TRBJ2-7 and V is TRBV4-1; D not certain. The V and J ends lost 1 base and 0 bases respectively, with 10 bases between them. Germline loops: CDR1 MGHRA, CDR2 YSYEKL. The CDR3 contains 15 residues. The CDR3 sequence: CASSQAFTVSYEQYF. The CDR3 DNA reads as TGCGCCAGCAGCCAAGCTTTTACAGTCTCCTACGAGCAGTACTTC.

This clonotype has only a few counts. The chain combines TRBV5-1 with TRBJ2-7, with 10 bases that match TRBD1. CDR3 length equals 16 residues. CDR1 SGHRS and CDR2 YFSETQ come from the germline V gene. With V trimmed by 3 bases and J by 2 bases, 8 bases remained unmatched. The CDR3: CASSSQPGQGAYEQYF. The CDR3 bases are TGCGCCAGCAGCTCCCAACCCGGACAGGGGGCCTACGAGCAGTACTTC.

The rearrangement links TRBV6-1 to TRBJ2-2; maybe TRBD1 (6 bases). The CDR3 consists of 14 residues. V was shortened by 6 bases and J by 1 base, with 9 bases between the two germline ends. From germline, CDR1 is MNHNS and CDR2 SASEGT. CDR3 nucleotide sequence: TGTGCCAGCAGGCCCAGGGGGAACACCGGGGAGCTGTTTTTT. As protein: CASRPRGNTGELFF.

V and J are TRBV11-3 and TRBJ2-3; TRBD2 might be the D (5 bases). V lost 1 base, J lost 5 bases, and 10 bases lay in between. The CDR3 extends over 14 amino acids. Germline assignment: CDR1 SGHNT and CDR2 YENEEA. CDR3 DNA: TGTGCCAGCAGCTTAGGGGTGGCGGGAGATACGCAGTATTTT. Amino acid sequence: CASSLGVAGDTQYF. The full variable domain, in which reference TRBV11-3 and TRBJ2-3 provide the parts outside the CDR3, is EAGVVQSPRYKIIEKKQPVAFWCNPISGHNTLYWYLQNLGQGPELLIRYENEEAVDDSQLPKDRFSAERLKGVDSTLKIQPAELGDSAVYLCASSLGVAGDTQYFGPGTRLTVL.

The CDR3: CASSLVVRTGFGYTF. CDR3 DNA: TGTGCCAGCAGCTTAGTAGTCCGGACAGGGTTTGGCTACACCTTC. The rearrangement joins TRBV7-9 to TRBJ1-2, with TRBD1 matching over 8 bases. The CDR3 has 15 amino acids. The ends lost 1 base at V and 7 bases at J; junction bases unmatched: 8. Germline V gives CDR1 SEHNR, CDR2 FQNEAQ (reference sequence).

This chain joins TRBV5-1 and TRBJ2-1, with 11 bases lining up with TRBD2. Germline CDR1 reads SGHRS; CDR2 reads YFSETQ. This CDR3 comprises 17 residues. The J segment lost 7 bases and the V segment lost 5 bases, leaving 14 bases of the junction unmatched. The CDR3 region has the DNA TGCGCCAGCAGTGTCCTGCCGACTAGCGGGATAGGGAATGAGCAGTTCTTC. It is translated as CASSVLPTSGIGNEQFF.